This note documents a single T cell receptor beta chain sequence. Its antigen is currently unknown. This CDR3 region has 15 residues. Germline CDR1 ENHRY, CDR2 SYGVKD. The V and J ends lost 6 bases and 6 bases, in that order; junction bases with no gene match: 11. The data belong to a study of T cell repertoires in cytomegalovirus infection. Study as a whole: Indicated by public TCR beta signatures were CMV infection and matching HLA type.

TCRdb passed the reads through MiXCR, listing each CDR3 protein once. The sample consists of about 100,000 distinct CDR3 sequences, approximately 16% of them appearing once. Broader study findings: The response measured ex vivo was dominated by TCR beta clonotypes (HLA-C-restricted and CMV-specific). Identification of carriers of CMV plus the relevant HLA was performed using cumulative public TCR beta family frequency.

The chain couples TRBV10-3 to TRBJ2-3; 8 bases fit TRBD2. Input material: PBMCs. This TCR was recovered from a human donor in good health (CMV status not recorded). Some clones in this sample may be carry-over from other donors' samples. DNA of the CDR3: TGTGCCATCAGAGAGCCCGGGCGGGGGGCCGATACGCAGTATTTT. Translation: CAIREPGRGADTQYF.